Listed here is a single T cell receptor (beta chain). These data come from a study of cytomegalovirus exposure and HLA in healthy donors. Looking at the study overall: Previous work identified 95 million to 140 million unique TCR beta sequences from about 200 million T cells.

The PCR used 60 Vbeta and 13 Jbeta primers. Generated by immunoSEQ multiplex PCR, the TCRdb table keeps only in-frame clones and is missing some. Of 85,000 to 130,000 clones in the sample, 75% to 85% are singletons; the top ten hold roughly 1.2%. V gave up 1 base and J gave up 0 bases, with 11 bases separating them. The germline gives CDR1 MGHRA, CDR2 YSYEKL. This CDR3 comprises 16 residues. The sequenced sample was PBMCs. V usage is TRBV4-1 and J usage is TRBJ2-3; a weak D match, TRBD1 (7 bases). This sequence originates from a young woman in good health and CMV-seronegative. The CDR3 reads CASSQGQGLSTDTQYF. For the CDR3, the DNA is TGCGCCAGCAGCCAAGGACAGGGACTTAGCACAGATACGCAGTATTTT.